This T cell receptor beta chain comes out of a study of cytomegalovirus exposure and HLA in healthy donors. The CDR3 has 15 amino acids. Germline V lookup: CDR1 MDHEN, CDR2 SYDVKM. V was shortened by 3 bases and J by 1 base, with 10 bases between the two germline ends. The method was immunoSEQ multiplex PCR; TCRdb's version includes in-frame clones alone and lacks a portion of them. The sample holds 80,000 to 90,000 clones; roughly 97% are singletons and the top ten take 0.6% to 0.85%. The chain has TRBV28 and TRBJ1-3; D perhaps matches TRBD1 (5 bases). The sequenced material came from PBMCs. The sequence was obtained from a man younger than 35 in good health and CMV-seronegative. The CDR3 region has the DNA TGTGCCAGCAGTTTGGGGGGTCTTTCTGGAAACACCATATATTTT. The encoded protein is CASSLGGLSGNTIYF.